Below, 30 T cell receptor beta chains from the same sample are listed, as sequenced in a study of identical twins. Each CDR3 protein is one row after TCRdb ran MiXCR on the 5' RACE reads. Of some 900,000 distinct CDR3 sequences in the sample, over 9% were seen once. In addition, the sample was reused for a study of yellow fever vaccine responses in identical twins.

Sequencing was performed on PBMCs. These receptors were obtained from a woman between 18 and 30 years old in good health.

This clonotype was observed a handful of times. The chain has TRBV5-6 and TRBJ2-1; D gene uncertain. V was pared by 3 bases and J by 9 bases, with 7 bases between. Looked up from germline, CDR1 is SGHDT and CDR2 is YYEEEE. This CDR3 comprises 11 residues. Here the CDR3 reads CASSSRVEQFF. CDR3 DNA sequence: TGTGCCAGCAGCTCTAGGGTTGAGCAGTTCTTC.

This clonotype was seen more than once but under ten times. V is TRBV7-9 and J is TRBJ2-2; 9 bases match TRBD1. The germline CDR1 and CDR2 sequences are SEHNR and FQNEAQ (reference sequence). The CDR3 covers 15 residues. The trim removed 4 bases at V and 6 bases at J, leaving 6 bases unmatched. The CDR3 protein is CASSSDRGGSGELFF. The CDR3 DNA follows: TGTGCCAGCAGCTCGGACAGGGGTGGTTCCGGGGAGCTGTTTTTT.

V gene TRBV28 combines with J gene TRBJ2-3, with 14 bases lining up with TRBD2. CDR3 length equals 15 residues. Germline CDR1 reads MDHEN; CDR2 reads SYDVKM. Germline trimming cut 10 bases from V and 3 bases from J; bases unmatched to any gene: 6. As DNA, the CDR3 is TGTGCCACCGGGACTAGCGGGAGTCGTACAGATACGCAGTATTTT. Protein sequence: CATGTSGSRTDTQYF.

At least ten counts were recorded for this clonotype. The chain joins TRBV20-1 to TRBJ2-4; D uncertain. Germline values: CDR1 DFQATT, CDR2 SNEGSKA (reference sequence). The CDR3 is 10 amino acids. The V end lost 0 bases, the J end lost 8 bases, and 2 bases lay between the germline ends. CDR3 sequence: CSARDYIQYF. In DNA, the CDR3 is TGCAGTGCTAGAGATTACATTCAGTACTTC.

The chain employs TRBV20-1 and TRBJ2-1; a weak D match, TRBD2 (5 bases). CDR1 and CDR2 from the germline V gene are DFQATT and SNEGSKA (reference sequence). This CDR3 spans 13 amino acids. Deletions cut 1 base from V and 6 bases from J, with 10 bases between. In nucleotides, the CDR3 is TGCAGTGCTAGAGGGGAAGGAGGCAATGAGCAGTTCTTC. This sequence encodes CSARGEGGNEQFF.

This clonotype came up many times. The chain employs TRBV29-1 and TRBJ2-7, with a weak D call TRBD2 (6 bases). Trimming left V 8 bases short and J 3 bases short, with 14 bases between. Germline V gives CDR1 SQVTM, CDR2 ANQGSEA. The CDR3 consists of 12 residues. This CDR3 reads CSPMGLFYEQYV. For the CDR3, the DNA is TGCAGCCCCATGGGACTCTTCTACGAGCAGTACGTC.

This clonotype has at least ten counts. V gene TRBV29-1 combines with J gene TRBJ1-1; D remains unclear. The CDR3 is made up of 11 amino acids. V lost 7 bases, J lost 7 bases, and 13 bases lay in between. Germline V gives CDR1 SQVTM, CDR2 ANQGSEA. The CDR3 sequence: CSARPRLEAFF. CDR3 in DNA: TGCAGCGCCCGACCTCGACTTGAAGCTTTCTTT.

This clonotype has just a few counts. The CDR3 nucleotides are TGCAGTGCTAGCTCGAATCTAGGGACCTATGGCTACACCTTC. Its translation: CSASSNLGTYGYTF. The V gene is TRBV20-1, the J gene TRBJ1-2; weak D call: TRBD1 (5 bases). Trimming stripped 3 bases from V and 4 bases from J, with 15 bases between. The CDR3 sequence is 14 residues long. Germline V gene lookup returns CDR1 DFQATT and CDR2 SNEGSKA (reference sequence).

This chain uses TRBV29-1 with TRBJ2-3; no firm D call. Germline V gene lookup returns CDR1 SQVTM and CDR2 ANQGSEA. Trimming pared 8 bases from V and 3 bases from J, leaving 6 bases between. The CDR3 has 10 residues. The CDR3: CSPVTDTQYF. As DNA, the CDR3 is TGCAGCCCGGTGACAGATACGCAGTATTTT.

This clonotype was found many times. This chain links TRBV12-3 or TRBV12-4 with TRBJ2-3, with no clear D. V was clipped by 2 bases and J by 5 bases, with 5 bases between them. CDR3 length equals 12 residues. In DNA form, the CDR3 reads TGTGCCAGCAGTTTATCAGGAGATACGCAGTATTTT. Its translation: CASSLSGDTQYF.

This clonotype was seen a few times. The chain links TRBV7-8 to TRBJ1-5; D uncertain. Trimming pared 1 base from V and 0 bases from J, leaving 10 bases between. CDR3 length: 16 residues. Germline CDR1 reads SGHVS; CDR2 reads FQNEAQ. The CDR3 bases are TGTGCCAGCAGCTTAGGGTTACAGTATAGCAATCAGCCCCAGCATTTT. Residues: CASSLGLQYSNQPQHF.

This clonotype came up many times. This sequence joins TRBV12-3 or TRBV12-4 and TRBJ2-2; 7 bases line up with TRBD1. Trimming took 8 bases from V and 5 from J; bases not matched to a gene: 8. The CDR3 length is 14 residues. CDR3 amino acids: CASGRQGQTGELFF. CDR3 coding DNA: TGTGCCAGCGGCCGACAGGGCCAAACCGGGGAGCTGTTTTTT.

The chain uses TRBV12-3 or TRBV12-4 and TRBJ2-1; D possibly corresponds to TRBD1 (6 bases). V dropped 6 bases and J dropped 0 bases, with 18 bases sitting between them. The CDR3 loop spans 17 amino acids. The CDR3 loop is CASSHDRFPSSYNEQFF. The DNA of the CDR3 is TGTGCCAGCAGCCACGACAGGTTCCCGAGCTCCTACAATGAGCAGTTCTTC.

CDR3 coding DNA: TGTGCCACCAGCTTGGAGGACCGCCCCTACAATGAGCAGTTCTTC. Protein sequence: CATSLEDRPYNEQFF. The V call is TRBV15, the J call TRBJ2-1; a weak D match, TRBD2 (5 bases). Between the trimmed V and J ends, which lost 5 bases and 2 bases, there was a span of 13 bases. CDR1 is LNHNV, CDR2 YYDKDF, per germline (reference sequence). The CDR3 has 15 amino acids.

V gene TRBV7-9 combines with J gene TRBJ2-1, with D maybe TRBD2 (6 bases). This CDR3 has 14 amino acids. Germline CDR1 SEHNR, CDR2 FQNEAQ (reference sequence). The ends were cut back, 5 bases at V and 5 bases at J, with 13 bases in the middle. This CDR3 is CASSPGLQDNEQFF. CDR3 DNA sequence: TGTGCCAGCAGCCCAGGACTACAAGACAATGAGCAGTTCTTC.

This clonotype has a count of ten or more. The gene calls are TRBV6-5 and TRBJ1-1, with D unclear. Trimming removed 2 bases from V and 4 bases from J, with 5 bases in between. The germline V gene has CDR1 MNHEY and CDR2 SVGAGI. The CDR3 is made up of 12 amino acids. CDR3 DNA: TGTGCCAGCAGTTACGCCGGCACTGAAGCTTTCTTT. Its protein product is CASSYAGTEAFF.

This clonotype has a handful of counts. The chain joins TRBV20-1 to TRBJ1-1; the D is unclear. This CDR3 contains 11 residues. Germline V lookup: CDR1 DFQATT, CDR2 SNEGSKA (reference sequence). Trimming took off 5 bases at V and 6 bases at J, with 10 bases between the two ends. CDR3 region: CSALDGAEAFF. The CDR3 DNA reads TGCAGTGCTCTGGATGGAGCTGAAGCTTTCTTT.

The rearrangement uses TRBV5-1 and TRBJ2-7; D call uncertain. Trimming shortened V by 2 bases and J by 2 bases, and 14 bases separated the two germline ends. The CDR3 loop spans 15 amino acids. The germline gives CDR1 SGHRS, CDR2 YFSETQ. DNA of the CDR3: TGCGCCAGCAGCTTCGGCCTCACCGAGACCTACGAGCAGTACTTC. It codes for CASSFGLTETYEQYF.

The genes are TRBV16 and TRBJ2-2; 11 bases line up with TRBD1. The V gene's germline CDR1 is KGHSY and CDR2 FQNENV. CDR3 length: 14 residues. Germline trimming cut 6 bases from V and 7 bases from J; bases unmatched to any gene: 4. CDR3 nucleotides: TGTGCCAGCAGACCGGACAGGGGGCACGGGGAGCTGTTTTTT. Translated, it gives CASRPDRGHGELFF.

There are many counts of this clonotype. The V call is TRBV6-5, the J call TRBJ1-4; D not certain. The V and J ends lost 2 bases and 4 bases respectively, with 11 bases between them. Germline CDR1 is MNHEY and CDR2 is SVGAGI. This CDR3 comprises 15 residues. CDR3 in amino acids: CASSYRSAFNEKLFF. The CDR3, as DNA: TGTGCCAGCAGTTACCGATCAGCGTTTAATGAAAAACTGTTTTTT.

This rearrangement joins TRBV5-1 to TRBJ1-1; D remains ambiguous. The CDR3 runs to 15 residues. Per germline, CDR1 SGHRS and CDR2 YFSETQ. Trimming removed 4 bases at V and 2 bases at J, with 15 bases between. CDR3 bases: TGCGCCAGCAGCCAAACCCCGGGAGACAACACTGAAGCTTTCTTT. Encoded protein: CASSQTPGDNTEAFF.

This chain uses TRBV11-3 with TRBJ2-7; tentatively, D is TRBD2 (5 bases). In germline, CDR1 is SGHNT, CDR2 YENEEA. The CDR3 is made up of 12 amino acids. V lost 5 bases to trimming and J lost 6 bases, with 11 bases between them. The CDR3 loop reads CASSGLATEQYF. The CDR3 DNA reads TGTGCCAGCAGCGGCCTAGCAACCGAGCAGTACTTC.

Ten or more counts support this clonotype. The chain is built from TRBV5-1 and TRBJ2-2; D may match TRBD1 or TRBD2 (5 bases each). CDR3 length equals 15 residues. V lost 4 bases, J lost 7 bases, and 17 bases lay in between. CDR1 SGHRS and CDR2 YFSETQ come from the germline V gene. DNA of the CDR3: TGCGCCAGCAGCCCCGGGGCAGGGACGATCGGGGAGCTGTTTTTT. It yields the protein CASSPGAGTIGELFF.

This chain links TRBV7-3 with TRBJ2-2, with 9 bases matching TRBD2. The length of the CDR3 is 16 residues. V was pared by 4 bases and J by 5 bases, with 8 bases of the junction left unmatched. CDR1 is SGHTA, CDR2 FQGTGA, per germline. CDR3 in amino acids: CASSSPLAGRTGELFF. DNA of the CDR3: TGTGCCAGCAGCTCCCCGCTAGCGGGACGGACCGGGGAGCTGTTTTTT.

CDR3 bases: TGCAGCGTTGAAGACCGTTCCTCTGGGGCCAACGTCCTGACTTTC. This encodes CSVEDRSSGANVLTF. The J gene is TRBJ2-6, the V gene TRBV29-1; no clear D. V dropped 0 bases and J dropped 0 bases, with 6 bases sitting between them. The germline V gene encodes CDR1 SQVTM and CDR2 ANQGSEA. The CDR3 loop spans 15 amino acids.

This clonotype has only a few counts. The CDR3 spells CSGVGAPDTQYF. The CDR3, as DNA: TGCAGCGGGGTGGGAGCCCCAGATACGCAGTATTTT. This chain connects TRBV29-1 to TRBJ2-3; maybe TRBD2 (5 bases). CDR1 and CDR2 (germline): SQVTM, ANQGSEA. The ends were cut back, 7 bases at V and 4 bases at J, with 12 bases in the middle. CDR3 length: 12 amino acids.

V is TRBV7-9 and J is TRBJ1-5; D might be TRBD1 (6 bases). This CDR3 is 14 amino acids long. V was shortened by 7 bases and J by 6 bases, with 16 bases between the two germline ends. Germline loops: CDR1 SEHNR, CDR2 FQNEAQ (reference sequence). CDR3 DNA: TGTGCCAGCACCCAAGAGGGGGGCGGTCAGCCCCAGCATTTT. As protein: CASTQEGGGQPQHF.

The V and J genes are TRBV5-1 and TRBJ2-1; 9 bases are shared with TRBD1. The CDR3 runs 17 residues. From germline, CDR1 is SGHRS and CDR2 YFSETQ. J was trimmed by 4 bases and V by 0 bases; bases with no gene match: 8. The CDR3 DNA reads TGCGCCAGCAGCTTGGCTCCGGGACAGGGTCGTTACAATGAGCAGTTCTTC. This translates into CASSLAPGQGRYNEQFF.

This clonotype was seen at least ten times. V and J are TRBV7-3 and TRBJ2-4, with 11 nucleotides matching TRBD2. V shed 5 bases, J shed 5 bases, and the junction held 2 bases outside the gene matches. Germline CDR1 and CDR2: SGHTA and FQGTGA. This CDR3 spans 14 amino acids. The CDR3 loop is CASSQGLAENIQYF. CDR3 in DNA: TGTGCCAGCAGCCAGGGACTAGCGGAAAACATTCAGTACTTC.

The gene calls are TRBV12-3 or TRBV12-4 and TRBJ2-6; D might be TRBD2 (6 bases). This CDR3 is 19 amino acids long. V lost 11 bases and J lost 0, with 26 bases in between. For the CDR3, the DNA is TGTGCCTGCTGCGCCGAGTTGCGGGGAATAAGCTCTGGGGCCAACGTCCTGACTTTC. The encoded protein is CACCAELRGISSGANVLTF.